This TCR beta chain was sequenced during a study of regulatory T cells in long-lasting Graves disease. About the research overall: For a period under 3 months, newly diagnosed Graves' patients had taken antithyroid drugs.

In building TCR beta libraries, iRepertoire HTBI primers were used together with Arm-PCR of CDR3 regions. TCRdb reanalysed the multiplex PCR reads using MiXCR and keeps one entry per CDR3 protein. The sample holds about 460,000 distinct CDR3 sequences, 11% to 15% seen once. The time point was: newly diagnosed GD, antithyroid drugs for less than 3 months. PBMC RNA was the source of the TCR library. Patient provenance is recorded as an endocrinology department in Xi'an, China. This CDR3 is 14 amino acids long. After removal of 4 bases from V and 4 bases from J, the junction contained 4 bases not matched to a gene. Germline CDR1 and CDR2: SGHDN and FVKESK. These data were also filed under a second study, of T cells in Graves' hyperthyroidism and ophthalmopathy. In that study: Based on clinical symptoms, serum thyroxine and TRAb, thyroid ultrasound and orbital computed tomography, diagnoses were reached.

J is TRBJ2-4 and V is TRBV14, with 7 bases matching TRBD1. The specimen was peripheral blood mononuclear cells (PBMCs), collected at new diagnosis, from a patient treated with antithyroid drugs. This receptor was identified in a woman aged 45-65 years with Graves disease. The CDR3 protein is CASSLQGTKNIQYF. CDR3 nucleotide sequence: TGTGCCAGCAGCCTACAGGGGACAAAAAACATTCAGTACTTC.